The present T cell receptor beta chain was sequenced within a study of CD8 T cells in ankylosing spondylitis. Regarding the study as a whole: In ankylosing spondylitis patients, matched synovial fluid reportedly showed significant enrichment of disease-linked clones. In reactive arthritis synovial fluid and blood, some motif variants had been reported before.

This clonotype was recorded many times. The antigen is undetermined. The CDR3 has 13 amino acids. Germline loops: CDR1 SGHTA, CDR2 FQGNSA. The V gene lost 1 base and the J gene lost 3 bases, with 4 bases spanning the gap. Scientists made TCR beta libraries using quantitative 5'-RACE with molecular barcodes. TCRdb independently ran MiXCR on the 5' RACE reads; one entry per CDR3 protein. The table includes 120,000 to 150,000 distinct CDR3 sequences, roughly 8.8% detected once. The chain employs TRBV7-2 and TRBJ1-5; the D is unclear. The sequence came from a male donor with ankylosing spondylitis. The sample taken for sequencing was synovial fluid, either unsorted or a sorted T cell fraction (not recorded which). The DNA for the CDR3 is TGTGCCAGCAGCTTAGGGGCCAATCAGCCCCAGCATTTT. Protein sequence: CASSLGANQPQHF.